This is a list of T cell receptor beta chains from one sample in a study of T cells in Graves' hyperthyroidism and ophthalmopathy. Via MiXCR, TCRdb re-called the multiplex PCR reads, giving one row per CDR3 protein. The table has roughly 30,000 distinct CDR3 sequences, roughly 46% seen once. Input material: blood. All receptors come from a woman aged 30 to 39 with Graves' hyperthyroidism. CDR3s include the opening cysteine and the closing phenylalanine or tryptophan. Each record gives: V gene, J gene, clone size, D gene, CDR3 protein, CDR3 DNA. A D gene is named only where the DNA matches it firmly. Rows give clone size only sometimes, using once, few, many, or a class for an expanded clone.

V gene: TRBV28; J gene: TRBJ1-4; clone size: many; D gene: .; CDR3 protein: CASSFPRSATNEKLFF; CDR3 DNA: TGTGCCAGCAGTTTCCCTCGTTCTGCAACTAATGAAAAACTGTTTTTT
V gene: TRBV20-1; J gene: TRBJ2-3; clone size: once; D gene: .; CDR3 protein: CSATGTRKHNEQYF; CDR3 DNA: TGCAGTGCAACCGGGACAAGAAAACACAATGAGCAGTATTTT
V gene: TRBV20-1; J gene: TRBJ2-1; clone size: .; D gene: TRBD2; CDR3 protein: CSASSIAGGRDNEQFF; CDR3 DNA: TGCAGTGCTAGCTCGATTGCGGGAGGGCGGGACAATGAGCAGTTCTTC
V gene: TRBV24-1; J gene: TRBJ2-1; clone size: .; D gene: .; CDR3 protein: CATSAGTPRGEQFF; CDR3 DNA: TGTGCCACCAGTGCCGGGACCCCAAGAGGCGAGCAGTTCTTC
V gene: TRBV2; J gene: TRBJ2-7; clone size: medium-sized; D gene: .; CDR3 protein: CATQGYYEQYF; CDR3 DNA: TGTGCCACACAGGGTTACTACGAGCAGTACTTC
V gene: TRBV20-1; J gene: TRBJ2-5; clone size: few; D gene: .; CDR3 protein: CSARDETQYF; CDR3 DNA: TGCAGTGCTAGAGATGAGACCCAGTACTTC
V gene: TRBV11-2; J gene: TRBJ2-3; clone size: .; D gene: TRBD2; CDR3 protein: CASRLSPSGSRGDTQYF; CDR3 DNA: TGTGCCAGCAGACTCAGTCCTAGCGGGAGTCGGGGAGATACGCAGTATTTT
V gene: TRBV29-1; J gene: TRBJ2-5; clone size: .; D gene: .; CDR3 protein: CSVDLGYETQYF; CDR3 DNA: TGCAGCGTTGACTTAGGTTACGAGACCCAGTACTTC
V gene: TRBV19; J gene: TRBJ2-2; clone size: many; D gene: TRBD1; CDR3 protein: CASSIDAGQGRTGELFF; CDR3 DNA: TGTGCCAGTAGTATAGACGCGGGACAGGGGCGGACCGGGGAGCTGTTTTTT
V gene: TRBV7-3; J gene: TRBJ2-3; clone size: many; D gene: TRBD2; CDR3 protein: CASSPGTSGANTQYF; CDR3 DNA: TGTGCCAGCAGTCCGGGGACTAGCGGAGCGAATACGCAGTATTTT
V gene: TRBV2; J gene: TRBJ2-3; clone size: few; D gene: .; CDR3 protein: CASSANGLYF; CDR3 DNA: TGTGCCAGCAGCGCAAACGGACTTTATTTT
V gene: TRBV11-2; J gene: TRBJ2-3; clone size: many; D gene: .; CDR3 protein: CASRKGRRYTDTQYF; CDR3 DNA: TGTGCCAGCAGAAAGGGACGCCGCTACACAGATACGCAGTATTTT
V gene: TRBV29-1; J gene: TRBJ1-2; clone size: few; D gene: .; CDR3 protein: CSVDQVSYGYTF; CDR3 DNA: TGCAGCGTTGATCAGGTGTCCTATGGCTACACCTTC
V gene: TRBV20-1; J gene: TRBJ2-7; clone size: .; D gene: .; CDR3 protein: CSASAPQGPYEQYF; CDR3 DNA: TGCAGTGCTAGCGCCCCGCAGGGACCCTACGAGCAGTACTTC
V gene: TRBV5-1; J gene: TRBJ1-4; clone size: many; D gene: TRBD1; CDR3 protein: CASSLGRQGEKLFF; CDR3 DNA: TGCGCCAGCAGCTTGGGAAGACAGGGAGAAAAACTGTTTTTT
V gene: TRBV28; J gene: TRBJ1-1; clone size: many; D gene: .; CDR3 protein: CASSSWDTKGTEAFF; CDR3 DNA: TGTGCCAGCAGTTCCTGGGACACAAAGGGGACTGAAGCTTTCTTT
V gene: TRBV20-1; J gene: TRBJ2-3; clone size: .; D gene: .; CDR3 protein: CSARPGGPGDTQYF; CDR3 DNA: TGCAGTGCTAGGCCCGGGGGGCCGGGAGATACGCAGTATTTT
V gene: TRBV6-1; J gene: TRBJ1-5; clone size: many; D gene: .; CDR3 protein: CASSFTGNQPQHF; CDR3 DNA: TGTGCCAGCAGTTTTACAGGGAACCAGCCCCAGCATTTT
V gene: TRBV5-1; J gene: TRBJ1-1; clone size: many; D gene: .; CDR3 protein: CASSGGGGVTEAFF; CDR3 DNA: TGCGCCAGCTCCGGGGGGGGGGGTGTTACTGAAGCTTTCTTT
V gene: TRBV6-6; J gene: TRBJ2-6; clone size: many; D gene: .; CDR3 protein: CASSYPLSGANVLTF; CDR3 DNA: TGTGCCAGCAGTTATCCCTTATCTGGGGCCAACGTCCTGACTTTC
V gene: TRBV5-6; J gene: TRBJ1-1; clone size: many; D gene: TRBD1; CDR3 protein: CASSLGQGAEAFF; CDR3 DNA: TGTGCCAGCAGCCTGGGACAGGGGGCTGAAGCTTTCTTT